These 16 T cell receptor beta chains share one sample of origin, sequenced in a study of T-cell reconstitution after alpha-beta-depleted transplantation in children. Unique molecular identifiers were incorporated during preparation of the TCRbeta library. MiXCR was run by TCRdb on the PCR reads, yielding one entry per CDR3 protein. The sample shows about 210,000 distinct CDR3 sequences, about a sixth of them seen only once. The sequences come from PBMCs, mostly from graft donor cells, collected 360 days after TCRalphabeta/CD19-depleted stem cell transplant. The receptors were gathered from a male patient aged 2-9 years who had a stem cell transplant for acute lymphoblastic leukemia, so the T cells may come from the graft donor.

J is TRBJ2-7 and V is TRBV20-1, with TRBD2 matching over 8 bases. CDR1 is DFQATT, CDR2 SNEGSKA, per germline (reference sequence). The CDR3 is 14 amino acids. V lost 2 bases, J lost 0 bases, and 3 bases stayed unmatched. CDR3 bases: TGCAGTGCTAGAACTAGCGGCAGCTCCTACGAGCAGTACTTC. Translation: CSARTSGSSYEQYF.

This clonotype was counted a few times. Here the CDR3 reads CASSFGLAGWGSYNEQFF. The CDR3 coding sequence is TGTGCCAGCAGCTTCGGCCTAGCGGGGTGGGGCTCCTACAATGAGCAGTTCTTC. The chain is built from TRBV11-3 and TRBJ2-1; 9 nucleotides align to TRBD2. The trim removed 3 bases at V and 0 bases at J, leaving 9 bases unmatched. CDR1 SGHNT and CDR2 YENEEA come from the germline V gene. The CDR3 is 18 amino acids.

This sequence joins TRBV6-1 and TRBJ1-1; tentative D call: TRBD1 (5 bases). The ends were cut back, 8 bases at V and 3 bases at J, with 16 bases in the middle. CDR3 size: 14 residues. Germline CDR1 is MNHNS and CDR2 is SASEGT. Here the CDR3 reads CASLPRGKDTEAFF. The CDR3 region has the DNA TGTGCCAGCCTTCCAAGGGGCAAGGACACTGAAGCTTTCTTT.

This chain links TRBV27 with TRBJ2-7; D gene uncertain. Between the trimmed V and J ends, which lost 3 bases and 0 bases, there was a span of 6 bases. The CDR3 consists of 13 residues. Looked up from germline, CDR1 is MNHEY and CDR2 is SMNVEV (reference sequence). This CDR3 is CASSFLASYEQYF. CDR3 nucleotides: TGTGCCAGCAGTTTTCTGGCCTCCTACGAGCAGTACTTC.

Only a few counts were recorded for this clonotype. The chain recombines TRBV27 with TRBJ2-7; 7 positions match TRBD2. The germline V gene encodes CDR1 MNHEY and CDR2 SMNVEV (reference sequence). V shed 8 bases, J shed 6 bases, and the junction held 13 bases outside the gene matches. The CDR3 runs 14 residues. CDR3 nucleotide sequence: TGTGCCAGCGGGGGAGGGACTTCCCGCTCCGAGCAGTACTTC. It translates to CASGGGTSRSEQYF.

The table lists this clonotype with a few counts. The chain couples TRBV20-1 to TRBJ2-7; no reliable D call. The germline V gene encodes CDR1 DFQATT and CDR2 SNEGSKA (reference sequence). V lost 6 bases to trimming and J lost 4 bases, with 10 bases between them. This CDR3 comprises 11 residues. The CDR3 here is CSASDRYEQYF. The CDR3 DNA sequence: TGCAGTGCCAGCGACCGTTACGAGCAGTACTTC.

The rearrangement links TRBV19 to TRBJ2-2; D remains unclear. Trimming left V 1 base short and J 4 bases short, with 13 bases between. The CDR3 covers 16 residues. Germline CDR1 and CDR2: LNHDA and SQIVND (reference sequence). CDR3 sequence (DNA): TGTGCCAGTAGTATAGGCCCCAGGCTGGGCACCGGGGAGCTGTTTTTT. As protein: CASSIGPRLGTGELFF. The full variable domain, in which reference TRBV19 and TRBJ2-2 provide the parts outside the CDR3, is DGGITQSPKYLFRKEGQNVTLSCEQNLNHDAMYWYRQDPGQGLRLIYYSQIVNDFQKGDIAEGYSVSREKKESFPLTVTSAQKNPTAFYLCASSIGPRLGTGELFFGEGSRLTVL.

This clonotype was recorded a few times. The chain is built from TRBV28 and TRBJ2-7, with D perhaps matching TRBD1 (7 bases). Between the trimmed V and J ends, which lost 6 bases and 4 bases, there was a span of 25 bases. This CDR3 comprises 17 residues. Germline CDR1 MDHEN, CDR2 SYDVKM. The CDR3 DNA reads TGTGCCAGCAGACTACCAGGGCCGGGCCAGGGGGGATACGAGCAGTACTTC. Encoded protein: CASRLPGPGQGGYEQYF. Full variable domain (outside the CDR3, taken from reference TRBV28 and TRBJ2-7): DVKVTQSSRYLVKRTGEKVFLECVQDMDHENMFWYRQDPGLGLRLIYFSYDVKMKEKGDIPEGYSVSREKKERFSLILESASTNQTSMYLCASRLPGPGQGGYEQYFGPGTRLTVT.

This clonotype was counted many times. The chain carries TRBV5-1 and TRBJ2-1; 8 nucleotides align to TRBD2. Germline CDR1 reads SGHRS; CDR2 reads YFSETQ. This CDR3 contains 16 residues. With 0 bases clipped from V and 0 bases from J, the junction kept 2 bases outside the gene matches. This CDR3 reads CASSLAAGGSYNEQFF. DNA of the CDR3: TGCGCCAGCAGCTTGGCCGCGGGGGGCTCCTACAATGAGCAGTTCTTC.

The chain carries TRBV7-8 and TRBJ2-1; weak D call: TRBD1 (6 bases). Germline loops: CDR1 SGHVS, CDR2 FQNEAQ. This CDR3 comprises 15 residues. V dropped 6 bases and J dropped 1 base, with 13 bases sitting between them. The CDR3 sequence: CASRSPGESYNEQFF. CDR3 coding DNA: TGTGCCAGCAGATCCCCAGGGGAATCCTACAATGAGCAGTTCTTC.

The rearrangement uses TRBV5-1 and TRBJ1-5; D is unresolved. Germline V gives CDR1 SGHRS, CDR2 YFSETQ. Trimming stripped 5 bases from V and 2 bases from J, with 8 bases between. The CDR3 extends over 13 amino acids. The CDR3 region is CASRKDGNQPQHF. The CDR3 coding sequence is TGCGCCAGCAGAAAGGACGGCAATCAGCCCCAGCATTTT.

Only a few counts were recorded for this clonotype. The V and J genes are TRBV6-5 and TRBJ2-5, with 10 bases identical to TRBD2. After removal of 4 bases from V and 5 bases from J, the junction contained 4 bases not matched to a gene. Germline V CDR1 and CDR2: MNHEY, SVGAGI. CDR3 length: 14 residues. The chain's CDR3 is CASSLAGGGETQYF. DNA of the CDR3: TGTGCCAGCAGTTTAGCGGGAGGAGGGGAGACCCAGTACTTC.

Many counts were recorded for this clonotype. The V and J genes are TRBV28 and TRBJ1-1; 7 nucleotides line up with TRBD1. V was clipped by 3 bases and J by 0 bases; unmatched bases: 4. CDR1 and CDR2 (germline): MDHEN, SYDVKM. The CDR3 length is 15 residues. The CDR3 is CASSFGTDMNTEAFF. The CDR3 DNA is TGTGCCAGCAGTTTTGGGACAGACATGAACACTGAAGCTTTCTTT.

Many counts were recorded for this clonotype. The J gene is TRBJ1-3, the V gene TRBV28, with D hard to call. Trimming cost V 10 bases and J 0 bases, with 10 bases left between them. The CDR3 has 13 amino acids. CDR1 and CDR2 from the germline V gene are MDHEN and SYDVKM. The CDR3 region is CATKGNSGNTIYF. The CDR3 nucleotides read TGTGCCACCAAAGGGAACTCTGGAAACACCATATATTTT.

The V and J genes are TRBV20-1 and TRBJ2-3; no definite D call. From germline, CDR1 is DFQATT and CDR2 SNEGSKA (reference sequence). The CDR3 consists of 13 residues. Trimming pared 8 bases from V and 4 bases from J, leaving 16 bases between. In DNA, the CDR3 is TGCAGTCTCAAAGGTGCCCGGGCAGATACGCAGTATTTT. Amino acids: CSLKGARADTQYF.

This clonotype was counted only a few times. The V gene is TRBV28, the J gene TRBJ1-5, with TRBD1 as a possible D gene (5 bases). CDR1 MDHEN and CDR2 SYDVKM come from the germline V gene. CDR3 length equals 10 residues. Trimming cost V 4 bases and J 13 bases, with 8 bases left between them. CDR3 residues: CASSYRGQHF. CDR3 coding DNA: TGTGCCAGCAGTTACCGGGGGCAGCATTTT. Supplemented by reference TRBV28 and TRBJ1-5, the full variable domain reads DVKVTQSSRYLVKRTGEKVFLECVQDMDHENMFWYRQDPGLGLRLIYFSYDVKMKEKGDIPEGYSVSREKKERFSLILESASTNQTSMYLCASSYRGQHFGDGTRLSIL.